The clone carrying this TCR beta chain is labeled medium-sized. Germline-derived CDR1 and CDR2 are MNHNY and SVGAGI (reference sequence). The CDR3 runs 11 residues. The V end lost 7 bases, the J end lost 6 bases, and 8 bases lay between the germline ends. The entry originates in a study of PD-1 blockade in mismatch repair-deficient tumors. TCRdb keeps only in-frame clones here, not all; method: immunoSEQ multiplex PCR. The sample has some 50,000 clones, approximately 80% seen once. Material: PBMCs, obtained before pembrolizumab treatment. This TCR was recovered from an adult with mismatch repair-deficient cancer. The V gene is TRBV6-6, the J gene TRBJ2-3; D unclear. The DNA for the CDR3 is TGTGCCAGCACCGCGTCTGATACGCAGTATTTT. Translated: CASTASDTQYF.